The 31 T cell receptor beta chains listed next were all sequenced from one sample in a study of siplizumab effects on memory and regulatory T cells. Data came from immunoSEQ multiplex PCR; TCRdb stores just in-frame clones and leaves some out. This table has about 40,000 clones, roughly 90% appearing once. Source material: naive CD4+ T cells sorted from blood. The receptors derive from a human donor in good health.

CDR3 sequence: CASSPLSGSGELFF. DNA for the CDR3: TGTGCCAGCTCACCACTCTCGGGTAGCGGGGAACTGTTTTTT. This chain connects TRBV18 to TRBJ1-4; D gene uncertain. The CDR3 consists of 14 residues. Germline values: CDR1 KGHSH, CDR2 LQKENI. Trimming shortened V by 1 base and J by 12 bases, and 15 bases separated the two germline ends.

This clone is a singleton in its sample. The chain has TRBV6-6 and TRBJ2-7; D gene ambiguous. The germline CDR1 and CDR2 sequences are MNHNY and SVGAGI (reference sequence). The V end was cut by 5 bases, the J end by 0 bases, with 14 bases between. The CDR3 is made up of 15 amino acids. The DNA of the CDR3 is TGTGCCAGCAGTAACGGACGGAAGAGCTCCTACGAGCAGTACTTC. Amino acids: CASSNGRKSSYEQYF.

The chain is built from TRBV19 and TRBJ1-5; D call uncertain. Germline V gene sequence: CDR1 LNHDA, CDR2 SQIVND (reference sequence). V was shortened by 0 bases and J by 2 bases, with 14 bases between the two germline ends. CDR3 length: 17 residues. The CDR3 DNA sequence: TGTGCCAGTAGTATAGAGGGCGGCTCTATGGGCAATCAGCCCCAGCATTTT. This gives the protein CASSIEGGSMGNQPQHF. The variable domain in full, completed from reference TRBV19 and TRBJ1-5, reads DGGITQSPKYLFRKEGQNVTLSCEQNLNHDAMYWYRQDPGQGLRLIYYSQIVNDFQKGDIAEGYSVSREKKESFPLTVTSAQKNPTAFYLCASSIEGGSMGNQPQHFGDGTRLSIL.

The genes are TRBV11-1 and TRBJ2-5, with TRBD1 matching over 9 bases. The CDR3 has 15 residues. V lost 5 bases to trimming and J lost 5 bases; unmatched junction nucleotides: 9. CDR1 is SGHAT, CDR2 FQDESV, per germline (reference sequence). The CDR3 sequence is CASSVRTGEWETQYF. CDR3 in DNA: TGTGCCAGCAGCGTGCGGACAGGGGAGTGGGAGACCCAGTACTTC.

The chain is built from TRBV10-3 and TRBJ1-1, with D maybe TRBD1 (5 bases). Trimming left V 7 bases short and J 1 base short, with 13 bases between. This CDR3 is 14 amino acids long. Per the germline V gene, CDR1 is ENHRY and CDR2 is SYGVKD. CDR3 sequence (DNA): TGTGCCATCACCTCCGGGACTAAGAACACTGAAGCTTTCTTT. Amino acid sequence: CAITSGTKNTEAFF.

The chain combines TRBV5-1 with TRBJ2-1; D unclear. Germline CDR1 and CDR2: SGHRS and YFSETQ. The CDR3 loop spans 14 amino acids. Trimming left V 3 bases short and J 0 bases short, with 7 bases between. This CDR3 is CASSSASSYNEQFF. The CDR3 DNA sequence: TGCGCCAGCAGCTCGGCGAGCTCCTACAATGAGCAGTTCTTC. Full variable domain (rest looked up from reference TRBV5-1 and TRBJ2-1): KAGVTQTPRYLIKTRGQQVTLSCSPISGHRSVSWYQQTPGQGLQFLFEYFSETQRNKGNFPGRFSGRQFSNSRSEMNVSTLELGDSALYLCASSSASSYNEQFFGPGTRLTVL.

The gene calls are TRBV9 and TRBJ1-4; D is perhaps TRBD1 (6 bases). V was clipped by 4 bases and J by 5 bases, with 12 bases between them. The CDR3 covers 14 residues. Germline values: CDR1 SGDLS, CDR2 YYNGEE. The chain's CDR3 is CASSNREGNEKLFF. CDR3 DNA: TGTGCCAGCAGCAACAGGGAGGGGAATGAAAAACTGTTTTTT.

V and J are TRBV5-6 and TRBJ2-1; 9 nucleotides line up with TRBD2. The V gene's germline CDR1 is SGHDT and CDR2 YYEEEE. The junction had 4 bases not matched to a gene; V was cut back by 0 bases and J by 6 bases. CDR3 length: 15 residues. The CDR3 is CASSLAASGTNEQFF. The CDR3 DNA reads TGTGCCAGCAGCTTGGCGGCTAGCGGGACCAATGAGCAGTTCTTC.

The chain carries TRBV27 and TRBJ1-2, with 9 bases identical to TRBD1. The germline V gene has CDR1 MNHEY and CDR2 SMNVEV (reference sequence). The trim removed 5 bases at V and 5 bases at J, leaving 9 bases unmatched. This CDR3 spans 15 amino acids. The CDR3 nucleotides are TGTGCCAGCAGTCCATTAACAGGGGGCGGTTATGGCTACACCTTC. Residues: CASSPLTGGGYGYTF.

The chain recombines TRBV18 with TRBJ1-2, with a tentative D call TRBD1 (6 bases). The CDR3 spans 14 residues. Per germline, CDR1 KGHSH and CDR2 LQKENI. V was trimmed by 4 bases and J by 8 bases, leaving 17 bases between them. The CDR3 sequence: CASSQAGTSEGYTF. The CDR3 DNA follows: TGTGCCAGCTCACAAGCCGGGACATCAGAGGGCTACACCTTC.

The chain links TRBV6-1 to TRBJ2-7; maybe TRBD1 (5 bases). This CDR3 contains 15 residues. The ends were cut back, 5 bases at V and 4 bases at J, with 18 bases in the middle. Per germline, CDR1 MNHNS and CDR2 SASEGT. CDR3 sequence (DNA): TGTGCCAGCAGTTTCCCCAGCAGGGTAGGGTACGAGCAGTACTTC. Its translation: CASSFPSRVGYEQYF.

V is TRBV11-3 and J is TRBJ2-5, with 8 positions matching TRBD2. Looked up from germline, CDR1 is SGHNT and CDR2 is YENEEA. With 5 bases clipped from V and 5 bases from J, the junction kept 7 bases outside the gene matches. The CDR3 runs to 14 residues. Written as DNA, the CDR3 is TGTGCCAGCAGCCCCGGGACTAGAGGGGAGACCCAGTACTTC. Its translation is CASSPGTRGETQYF.

The chain uses TRBV10-2 and TRBJ2-3, with no clear D. With 4 bases removed from V and 1 base from J, the gap between germline ends came to 9 bases. CDR1 is WSHSY and CDR2 is SAAADI in the germline V gene. This CDR3 has 14 amino acids. CDR3 in amino acids: CASSALIGTDTQYF. CDR3 sequence (DNA): TGCGCCAGCAGTGCACTAATCGGCACAGATACGCAGTATTTT.

V and J are TRBV27 and TRBJ2-7; D gene ambiguous. The V end lost 6 bases, the J end lost 6 bases, and 21 bases lay between the germline ends. The CDR3 loop spans 15 amino acids. Germline V CDR1 and CDR2: MNHEY, SMNVEV (reference sequence). The CDR3: CASRLNSAIPGEQYF. Here the CDR3 DNA reads TGTGCCAGCAGGTTAAATTCGGCTATCCCGGGCGAGCAGTACTTC.

The chain is built from TRBV19 and TRBJ2-7, with 10 bases that match TRBD2. The J segment lost 7 bases and the V segment lost 6 bases, leaving 9 bases of the junction unmatched. Germline CDR1 reads LNHDA; CDR2 reads SQIVND (reference sequence). This CDR3 contains 14 residues. As DNA, the CDR3 is TGTGCCAGTAGCCCAGCTGGACTAGCGGTTGAGCAGTACTTC. Its protein is CASSPAGLAVEQYF.

The chain is built from TRBV21-1 and TRBJ2-2. TRBV21-1 is described as a pseudogene. CDR3 length equals 13 residues. CDR3 sequence (DNA): TGTGCCAGCAGCAATAAAGGCACCGGGGAGCTGTTTTTT. Its translation: CASSNKGTGELFF.

The V gene is TRBV7-9, the J gene TRBJ2-1; TRBD2 matches at 8 bases. The ends lost 3 bases at V and 10 bases at J; junction bases unmatched: 8. The CDR3 sequence is 14 residues long. In germline, CDR1 is SEHNR, CDR2 FQNEAQ (reference sequence). CDR3 amino acids: CASSLGGRLEEQFF. CDR3 DNA: TGTGCCAGCAGCTTGGGCGGGAGGTTAGAGGAGCAGTTCTTC.

This clone has only one observation. V is TRBV15 and J is TRBJ1-5; 9 bases align to TRBD1. Germline loops: CDR1 LNHNV, CDR2 YYDKDF (reference sequence). The CDR3 extends over 17 amino acids. After removal of 2 bases from V and 3 bases from J, the junction contained 8 bases not matched to a gene. The DNA for the CDR3 is TGTGCCACCAGCAGAAAGAGGACAGGGGCGGCCAATCAGCCCCAGCATTTT. Its translation: CATSRKRTGAANQPQHF.

The chain links TRBV9 to TRBJ2-6, with D unresolved. This CDR3 region has 14 residues. Per the germline V gene, CDR1 is SGDLS and CDR2 is YYNGEE. The V end lost 2 bases, the J end lost 3 bases, and 6 bases lay between the germline ends. CDR3 loop: CASSVLSGANVLTF. The DNA for the CDR3 is TGTGCCAGCAGCGTTCTAAGTGGGGCCAACGTCCTGACTTTC. The full variable domain, in which reference TRBV9 and TRBJ2-6 provide the parts outside the CDR3, is DSGVTQTPKHLITATGQRVTLRCSPRSGDLSVYWYQQSLDQGLQFLIQYYNGEERAKGNILERFSAQQFPDLHSELNLSSLELGDSALYFCASSVLSGANVLTFGAGSRLTVL.

The chain is built from TRBV5-1 and TRBJ1-3, with D unclear. Trimming shortened V by 0 bases and J by 2 bases, and 9 bases separated the two germline ends. The CDR3 has 15 amino acids. Germline-derived CDR1 and CDR2 are SGHRS and YFSETQ. The CDR3: CASSLAPQTGNTIYF. As DNA, the CDR3 is TGCGCCAGCAGCTTGGCCCCACAGACTGGAAACACCATATATTTT.

The rearrangement links TRBV5-1 to TRBJ1-1; possibly TRBD1 for D (6 bases). Germline V gene lookup returns CDR1 SGHRS and CDR2 YFSETQ. There are 14 residues in the CDR3. V was trimmed by 0 bases and J by 6 bases, leaving 12 bases between them. The CDR3 region has the DNA TGCGCCAGCAGCTTGGGAAGGGACAACCCTGAAGCTTTCTTT. Translating gives CASSLGRDNPEAFF. The full variable domain, in which reference TRBV5-1 and TRBJ1-1 provide the parts outside the CDR3, is KAGVTQTPRYLIKTRGQQVTLSCSPISGHRSVSWYQQTPGQGLQFLFEYFSETQRNKGNFPGRFSGRQFSNSRSEMNVSTLELGDSALYLCASSLGRDNPEAFFGQGTRLTVV.

This clone occurred a few times. The genes are TRBV27 and TRBJ1-1; no clear D. Deletions cut 2 bases from V and 4 bases from J, with 8 bases between. The CDR3 runs to 13 residues. Germline V gene sequence: CDR1 MNHEY, CDR2 SMNVEV (reference sequence). The CDR3 DNA reads as TGTGCCAGCAGTTTAACATGGAGCACTGAAGCTTTCTTT. Translating it yields CASSLTWSTEAFF.

J is TRBJ2-7 and V is TRBV18, with a possible D match to TRBD1 (6 bases). The CDR3 has 13 residues. Germline V gene lookup returns CDR1 KGHSH and CDR2 LQKENI. The V and J ends lost 3 bases and 5 bases respectively, with 11 bases between them. In DNA, the CDR3 is TGTGCCAGCTCACCGGCAGGGGCCAACGAGCAGTACTTC. Protein product: CASSPAGANEQYF.

This rearrangement joins TRBV2 to TRBJ2-5, with 8 bases identical to TRBD2. CDR1 is SNHLY, CDR2 FYNNEI, per germline. The CDR3 has 16 amino acids. V was pared by 1 base and J by 1 base, with 5 bases of the junction left unmatched. In DNA, the CDR3 is TGTGCCAGCAGTGAAGTTCGGGGGGGCCTCCAAGAGACCCAGTACTTC. It yields the protein CASSEVRGGLQETQYF.

This rearrangement joins TRBV28 to TRBJ2-7; D is possibly TRBD1 (6 bases). V lost 4 bases and J lost 2, with 9 bases in between. Germline lookup yields CDR1 MDHEN and CDR2 SYDVKM. CDR3 length: 13 residues. In DNA form, the CDR3 reads TGTGCCAGCAGTTCGGACAGAGCCTACGAGCAGTACTTC. This gives the protein CASSSDRAYEQYF.

The chain recombines TRBV11-3 with TRBJ1-1; possible D gene TRBD1, 5 bases. Trimming removed 3 bases from V and 4 bases from J, with 12 bases in between. The CDR3 is made up of 14 amino acids. The V gene's germline CDR1 is SGHNT and CDR2 YENEEA. CDR3 loop: CASSLGVESTEAFF. In DNA form, the CDR3 reads TGTGCCAGCAGCTTGGGGGTGGAGAGCACTGAAGCTTTCTTT.

The rearrangement uses TRBV5-4 and TRBJ2-7, with 8 bases lining up with TRBD1. Germline CDR1 SGHNT, CDR2 YYREEE (reference sequence). The CDR3 runs to 15 residues. V lost 1 base, J lost 3 bases, and 6 bases stayed unmatched. The CDR3 region has the DNA TGTGCCAGCAGCTTGCAGGGGGCGGGTGACTACGAGCAGTACTTC. It yields the protein CASSLQGAGDYEQYF.

V usage is TRBV5-1 and J usage is TRBJ1-1; D gene ambiguous. V was shortened by 5 bases and J by 6 bases, with 14 bases between the two germline ends. Germline V gene lookup returns CDR1 SGHRS and CDR2 YFSETQ. CDR3 length: 13 amino acids. The chain's CDR3 is CASSDLRDSEAFF. CDR3 bases: TGCGCCAGCAGTGACCTTCGGGATTCTGAAGCTTTCTTT.

V usage is TRBV9 and J usage is TRBJ1-1; unclear D gene. Germline V gene data show CDR1 as SGDLS and CDR2 as YYNGEE. V was cut by 4 bases and J by 4 bases, with 11 bases left in between. The CDR3 totals 13 residues. CDR3 DNA: TGTGCCAGCAGCCTGACTTCGTTCACTGAAGCTTTCTTT. Translated: CASSLTSFTEAFF.

The chain employs TRBV19 and TRBJ1-5; D is unresolved. V dropped 5 bases and J dropped 4 bases, with 18 bases sitting between them. The CDR3 length is 16 residues. CDR1 LNHDA and CDR2 SQIVND come from the germline V gene (reference sequence). The DNA for the CDR3 is TGTGCCAGTAGTCTGCGGGGAGTTGGGGAAAATCAGCCCCAGCATTTT. This sequence encodes CASSLRGVGENQPQHF.

The chain combines TRBV29-1 with TRBJ2-5, with D tentatively TRBD2 (7 bases). V lost 0 bases to trimming and J lost 5 bases, with 13 bases between them. This CDR3 region has 14 residues. The germline CDR1 and CDR2 sequences are SQVTM and ANQGSEA. Here the CDR3 DNA reads TGCAGCGTTGAAGATTGGGGGGGCCGCGAGACCCAGTACTTC. Residues: CSVEDWGGRETQYF.